The subject of this entry is one T cell receptor beta chain. The antigen is not known. The sample originates from a study of cytomegalovirus exposure and HLA in healthy donors. The study's findings and limits: The HLA-A and HLA-B alleles of most subjects were reportedly predicted accurately from TCR beta sequences.

PCR involved 60 Vbeta and 13 Jbeta primers. Clones were sequenced by immunoSEQ multiplex PCR, and TCRdb holds only the in-frame ones, with some missing. The sample lists approximately 100,000 clones, about 70% occurring once. The CDR3 covers 15 residues. Germline V CDR1 and CDR2: MGHRA, YSYEKL. With 4 bases removed from V and 4 bases from J, the gap between germline ends came to 14 bases. The sequencing input was PBMCs. This TCR was sampled from a woman aged 40-49 years in good health and CMV-seronegative. The chain recombines TRBV4-1 with TRBJ2-1; D might be TRBD2 (6 bases). The CDR3 region is CASSRLGLQYNEQFF. CDR3 bases: TGCGCCAGCAGCCGCCTGGGACTCCAATACAATGAGCAGTTCTTC.